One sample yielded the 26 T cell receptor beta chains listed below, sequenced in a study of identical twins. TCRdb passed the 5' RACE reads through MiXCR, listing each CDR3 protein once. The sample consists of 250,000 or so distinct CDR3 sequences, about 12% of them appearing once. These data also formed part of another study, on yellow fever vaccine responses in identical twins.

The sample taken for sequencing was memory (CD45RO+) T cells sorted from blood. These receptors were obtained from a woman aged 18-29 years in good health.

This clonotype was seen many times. In DNA form, the CDR3 reads TGCAGTGCTAGAGTGGAGGGGATGGGGAATCAGCCCCAGCATTTT. Residues: CSARVEGMGNQPQHF. The chain carries TRBV20-1 and TRBJ1-5; D is perhaps TRBD1 (5 bases). The V gene lost 1 base and the J gene lost 4 bases, with 14 bases spanning the gap. CDR3 length equals 15 residues. The germline CDR1 and CDR2 sequences are DFQATT and SNEGSKA (reference sequence).

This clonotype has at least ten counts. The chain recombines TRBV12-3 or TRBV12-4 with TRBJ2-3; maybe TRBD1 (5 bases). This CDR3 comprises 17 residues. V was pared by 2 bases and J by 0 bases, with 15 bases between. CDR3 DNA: TGTGCCAGCAGTTTACCCCCCAGGGCGACTAGCACAGATACGCAGTATTTT. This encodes CASSLPPRATSTDTQYF.

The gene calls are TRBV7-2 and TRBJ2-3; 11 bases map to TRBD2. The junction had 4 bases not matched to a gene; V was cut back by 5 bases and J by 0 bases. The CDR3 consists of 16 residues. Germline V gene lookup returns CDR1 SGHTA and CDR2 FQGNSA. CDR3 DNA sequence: TGTGCCAGCAGCCGTAGCGGGAGGGATAGCACAGATACGCAGTATTTT. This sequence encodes CASSRSGRDSTDTQYF.

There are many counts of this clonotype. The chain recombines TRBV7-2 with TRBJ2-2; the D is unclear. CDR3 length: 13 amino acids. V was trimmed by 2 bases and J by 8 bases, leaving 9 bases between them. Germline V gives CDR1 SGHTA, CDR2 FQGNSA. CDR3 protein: CASSLSVRGELFF. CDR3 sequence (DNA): TGTGCCAGCAGCTTATCGGTGCGAGGGGAGCTGTTTTTT.

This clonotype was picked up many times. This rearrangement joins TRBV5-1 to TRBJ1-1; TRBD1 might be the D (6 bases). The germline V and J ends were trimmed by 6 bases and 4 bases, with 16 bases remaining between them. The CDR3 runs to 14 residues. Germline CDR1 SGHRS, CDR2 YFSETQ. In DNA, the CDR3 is TGCGCCAGCAATGGGGGCCTTTTCAGCACTGAAGCTTTCTTT. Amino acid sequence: CASNGGLFSTEAFF. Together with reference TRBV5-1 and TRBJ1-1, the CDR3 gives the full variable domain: KAGVTQTPRYLIKTRGQQVTLSCSPISGHRSVSWYQQTPGQGLQFLFEYFSETQRNKGNFPGRFSGRQFSNSRSEMNVSTLELGDSALYLCASNGGLFSTEAFFGQGTRLTVV.

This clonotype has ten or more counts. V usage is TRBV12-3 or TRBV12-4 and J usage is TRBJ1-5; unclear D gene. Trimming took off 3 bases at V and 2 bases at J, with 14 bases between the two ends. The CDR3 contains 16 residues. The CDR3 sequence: CASSLGGDRGNQPQHF. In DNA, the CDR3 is TGTGCCAGCAGTTTGGGCGGGGATAGGGGCAATCAGCCCCAGCATTTT.

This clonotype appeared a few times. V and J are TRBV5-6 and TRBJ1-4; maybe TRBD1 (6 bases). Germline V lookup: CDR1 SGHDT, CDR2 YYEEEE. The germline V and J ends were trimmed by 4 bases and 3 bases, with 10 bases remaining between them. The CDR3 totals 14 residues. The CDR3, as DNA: TGTGCCAGCAGCCTAGGGGGGCCTAATGAAAAACTGTTTTTT. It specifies CASSLGGPNEKLFF.

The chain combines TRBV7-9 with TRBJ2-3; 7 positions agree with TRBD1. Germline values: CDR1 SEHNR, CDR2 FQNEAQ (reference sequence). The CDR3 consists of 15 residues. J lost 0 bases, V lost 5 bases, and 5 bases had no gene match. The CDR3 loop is CASSPGGPSTDTQYF. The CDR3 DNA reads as TGTGCCAGCAGCCCAGGGGGTCCCAGCACAGATACGCAGTATTTT.

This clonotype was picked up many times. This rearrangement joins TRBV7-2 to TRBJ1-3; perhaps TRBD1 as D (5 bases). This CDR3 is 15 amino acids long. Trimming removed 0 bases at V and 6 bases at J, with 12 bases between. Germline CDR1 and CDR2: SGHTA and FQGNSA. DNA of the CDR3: TGTGCCAGCAGCTTAGCCGGAGCAGGGCTAAACACCATATATTTT. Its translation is CASSLAGAGLNTIYF.

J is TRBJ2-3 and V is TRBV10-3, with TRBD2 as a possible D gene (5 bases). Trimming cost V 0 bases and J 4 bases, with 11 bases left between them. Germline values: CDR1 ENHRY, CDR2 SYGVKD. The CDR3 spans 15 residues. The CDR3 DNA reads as TGTGCCATCAGTGAGTCTGCGGGTGAGGCAGATACGCAGTATTTT. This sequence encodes CAISESAGEADTQYF.

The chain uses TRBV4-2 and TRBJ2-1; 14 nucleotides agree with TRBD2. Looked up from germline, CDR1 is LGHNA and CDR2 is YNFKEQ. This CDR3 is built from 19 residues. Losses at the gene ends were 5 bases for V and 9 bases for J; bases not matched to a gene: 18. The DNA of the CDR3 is TGTGCCAGCAGCAAGGCCCTTGGGACTAGCGGGGGAGTATTTGGTGAGCAGTTCTTC. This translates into CASSKALGTSGGVFGEQFF.

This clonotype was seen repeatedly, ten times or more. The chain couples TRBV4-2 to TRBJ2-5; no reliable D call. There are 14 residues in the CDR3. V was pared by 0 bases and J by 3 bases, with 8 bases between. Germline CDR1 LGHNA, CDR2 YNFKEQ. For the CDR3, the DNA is TGTGCCAGCAGCCAAGATAGGGATGAAGAGACCCAGTACTTC. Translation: CASSQDRDEETQYF.

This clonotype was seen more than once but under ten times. CDR3 sequence reads: CASSLADRVREQYF. CDR3 nucleotide sequence: TGTGCCAGCAGCTTAGCGGACAGGGTTCGCGAGCAGTACTTC. This chain uses TRBV7-9 with TRBJ2-7; 8 bases agree with TRBD1. The germline V gene has CDR1 SEHNR and CDR2 FQNEAQ (reference sequence). J gave up 6 bases and V 0 bases, and 4 bases lay outside the gene matches. The CDR3 length is 14 residues.

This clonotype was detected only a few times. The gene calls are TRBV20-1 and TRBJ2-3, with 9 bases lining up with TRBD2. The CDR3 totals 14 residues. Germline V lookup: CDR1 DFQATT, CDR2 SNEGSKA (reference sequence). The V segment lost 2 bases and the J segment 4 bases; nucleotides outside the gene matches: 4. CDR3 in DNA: TGCAGTGCTAGACCTAGCGGGATGGCAGATACGCAGTATTTT. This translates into CSARPSGMADTQYF.

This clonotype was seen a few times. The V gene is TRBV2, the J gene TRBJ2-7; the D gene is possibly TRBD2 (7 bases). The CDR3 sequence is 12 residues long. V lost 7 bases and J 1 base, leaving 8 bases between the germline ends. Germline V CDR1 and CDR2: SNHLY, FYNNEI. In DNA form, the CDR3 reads TGTGCCAGCAAGGGGGGGTCCTACGAGCAGTACTTC. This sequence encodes CASKGGSYEQYF.

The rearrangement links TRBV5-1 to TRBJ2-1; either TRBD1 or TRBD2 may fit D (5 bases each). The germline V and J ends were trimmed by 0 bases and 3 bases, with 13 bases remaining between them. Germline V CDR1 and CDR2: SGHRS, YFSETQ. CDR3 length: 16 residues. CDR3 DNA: TGCGCCAGCAGCTTGGTGGGTGGGACCGACTACAATGAGCAGTTCTTC. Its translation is CASSLVGGTDYNEQFF.

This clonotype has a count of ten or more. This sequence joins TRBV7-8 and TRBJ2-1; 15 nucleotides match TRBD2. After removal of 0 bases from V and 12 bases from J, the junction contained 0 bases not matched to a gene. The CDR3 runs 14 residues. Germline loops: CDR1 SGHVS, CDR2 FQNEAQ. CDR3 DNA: TGTGCCAGCAGCTTAGCGGGACTAGCGGGAGGGCAGTTCTTC. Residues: CASSLAGLAGGQFF.

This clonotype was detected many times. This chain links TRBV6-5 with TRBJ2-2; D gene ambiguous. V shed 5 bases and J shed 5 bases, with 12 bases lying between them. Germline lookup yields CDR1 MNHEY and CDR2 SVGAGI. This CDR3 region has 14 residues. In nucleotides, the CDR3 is TGTGCCAGCAGTCGACAACAGAGGACCGGGGAGCTGTTTTTT. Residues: CASSRQQRTGELFF.

CDR3 in DNA: TGTGCCAGCAGCTTATCTTCGACAGCGGATTTAAGGAATTCACCCCTCCACTTT. Its protein is CASSLSSTADLRNSPLHF. V gene TRBV7-8 combines with J gene TRBJ1-6, with D perhaps TRBD1 (5 bases). Trimming took off 2 bases at V and 7 bases at J, with 21 bases between the two ends. The CDR3 has 18 residues. The V gene's germline CDR1 is SGHVS and CDR2 FQNEAQ. The full variable domain, rest sourced from reference TRBV7-8 and TRBJ1-6, is GAGVSQSPRYKVAKRGQDVALRCDPISGHVSLFWYQQALGQGPEFLTYFQNEAQLDKSGLPSDRFFAERPEGSVSTLKIQRTQQEDSAVYLCASSLSSTADLRNSPLHFGNGTRLTVT.

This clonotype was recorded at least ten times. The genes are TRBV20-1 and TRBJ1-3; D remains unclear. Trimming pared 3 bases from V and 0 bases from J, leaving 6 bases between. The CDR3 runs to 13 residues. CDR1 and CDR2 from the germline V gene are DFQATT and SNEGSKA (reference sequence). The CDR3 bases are TGCAGTGCTAGGTGGTTCTCTGGAAACACCATATATTTT. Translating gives CSARWFSGNTIYF.

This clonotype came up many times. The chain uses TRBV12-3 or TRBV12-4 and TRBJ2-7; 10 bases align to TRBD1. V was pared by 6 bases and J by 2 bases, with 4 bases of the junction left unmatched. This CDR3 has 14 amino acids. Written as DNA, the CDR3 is TGTGCCAGCAGAAGACAGGGGGCGGCCTACGAGCAGTACTTC. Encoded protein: CASRRQGAAYEQYF.

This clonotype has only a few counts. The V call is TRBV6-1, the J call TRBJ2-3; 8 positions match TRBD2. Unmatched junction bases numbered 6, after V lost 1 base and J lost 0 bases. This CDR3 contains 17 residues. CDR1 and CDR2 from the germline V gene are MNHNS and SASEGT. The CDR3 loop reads CASSEEGREGSTDTQYF. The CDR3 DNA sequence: TGTGCCAGCAGTGAAGAGGGCCGGGAGGGGAGCACAGATACGCAGTATTTT.

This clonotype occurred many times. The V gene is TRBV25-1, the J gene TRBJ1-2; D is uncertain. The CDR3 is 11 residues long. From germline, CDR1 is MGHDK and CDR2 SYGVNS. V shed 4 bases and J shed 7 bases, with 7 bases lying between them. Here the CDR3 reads CASSVGAGYTF. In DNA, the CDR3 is TGTGCCAGCAGTGTGGGAGCTGGCTACACCTTC.

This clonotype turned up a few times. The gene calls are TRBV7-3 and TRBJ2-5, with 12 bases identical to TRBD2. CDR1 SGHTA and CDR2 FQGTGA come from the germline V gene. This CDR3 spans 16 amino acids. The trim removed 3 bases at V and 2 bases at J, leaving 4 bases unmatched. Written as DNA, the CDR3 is TGTGCCAGCAGCTTTCTACTAGCGGGGGGACAAGAGACCCAGTACTTC. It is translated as CASSFLLAGGQETQYF.

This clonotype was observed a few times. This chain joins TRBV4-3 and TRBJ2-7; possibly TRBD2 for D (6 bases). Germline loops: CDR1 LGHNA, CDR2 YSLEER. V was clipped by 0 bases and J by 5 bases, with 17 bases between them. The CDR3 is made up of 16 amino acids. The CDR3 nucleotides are TGCGCCAGCAGCCAAGACTCCGGCGGGGCCCTAGACGAGCAGTACTTC. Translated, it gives CASSQDSGGALDEQYF.

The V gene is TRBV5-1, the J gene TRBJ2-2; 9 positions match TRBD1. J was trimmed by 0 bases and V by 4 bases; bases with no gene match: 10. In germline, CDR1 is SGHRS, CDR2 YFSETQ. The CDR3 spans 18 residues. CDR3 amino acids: CASSGARQGVTNTGELFF. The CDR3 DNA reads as TGCGCCAGCAGCGGTGCTAGACAGGGGGTAACGAACACCGGGGAGCTGTTTTTT.